This T cell receptor beta chain was profiled in a study of T cells after somatic rescue of genetic block. Clones were sequenced by immunoSEQ multiplex PCR, and TCRdb holds only the in-frame ones, with some missing. The sample consists of tens of thousands of clones, approximately 90% of them appearing once. Trimming removed 8 bases from V and 6 bases from J, with 15 bases in between. Germline V lookup: CDR1 MDHEN, CDR2 SYDVKM. This CDR3 spans 13 amino acids. The gene calls are TRBV28 and TRBJ2-3; possible D gene TRBD2, 6 bases. Sequenced input: peripheral blood mononuclear cells (PBMCs). This TCR was sampled from a woman younger than 30. The CDR3 sequence: CASGAGAWDTQYF. CDR3 sequence (DNA): TGTGCCAGCGGAGCGGGTGCGTGGGATACGCAGTATTTT. The whole variable domain, remainder taken from reference TRBV28 and TRBJ2-3, is DVKVTQSSRYLVKRTGEKVFLECVQDMDHENMFWYRQDPGLGLRLIYFSYDVKMKEKGDIPEGYSVSREKKERFSLILESASTNQTSMYLCASGAGAWDTQYFGPGTRLTVL.